This TCR beta chain was documented in a study of T cells in women clearing cervical HPV infection. Notes on this clone: The CDR3 goes on 3 residues after the read ends, and that part is filled in from the germline J gene.

Here immunoSEQ multiplex PCR was the method, and the copy in TCRdb shows in-frame clones only, minus some. The listing records tens of thousands of clones. V lost 3 bases, J lost 5 bases, and 9 bases stayed unmatched. Per the germline V gene, CDR1 is SNHLY and CDR2 is FYNNEI. The CDR3 totals 16 residues. This chain connects TRBV2 to TRBJ2-7; 11 bases agree with TRBD2. Sequences were obtained from blood buffy coat. The clonotype originates from a woman aged 18-70 years with a cervical HPV16 infection that either progressed to CIN3+ or cleared (not recorded which). The sequenced CDR3 bases are TGTGCCAGCAGTGAGAGCCTAGCGGGGGGAAGGAACGAG. Residues: CASSESLAGGRNE. In full, the CDR3 reads CASSESLAGGRNEQYF.